A single sample gave rise to the 15 T cell receptor beta chains below, sequenced in a study of cytomegalovirus exposure and HLA in healthy donors. In the PCR, 60 Vbeta and 13 Jbeta primers were used. The method was immunoSEQ multiplex PCR; TCRdb's version includes in-frame clones alone and lacks a portion of them. Its table records approximately 140,000 clones. Sequencing used PBMCs. The receptors were sampled from a woman between 18 and 29 years old in good health and CMV-seronegative.

As DNA, the CDR3 is TGTGCCAGCAGCTCATTCCGGGACAGGGGATACGAGCAGTACTTC. Translated: CASSSFRDRGYEQYF. The V call is TRBV9, the J call TRBJ2-7; 10 bases fit TRBD1. There are 15 residues in the CDR3. Losses at the gene ends were 4 bases for V and 4 bases for J; bases not matched to a gene: 8. Per germline, CDR1 SGDLS and CDR2 YYNGEE.

The V call is TRBV30, the J call TRBJ1-2, with TRBD1 matching over 7 bases. The CDR3 is 12 amino acids. V lost 5 bases and J lost 8; bases outside the gene matches: 8. Germline V gives CDR1 GTSNPN, CDR2 SVGIG (reference sequence). This CDR3 reads CAWGPGTEGYTF. The CDR3 DNA is TGTGCCTGGGGGCCCGGGACAGAAGGCTACACCTTC.

The V and J genes are TRBV10-1 and TRBJ1-2, with D hard to call. CDR3 length equals 13 residues. The V gene lost 4 bases and the J gene lost 3 bases, with 9 bases spanning the gap. Per germline, CDR1 WNHNN and CDR2 SYGVQD (reference sequence). CDR3: CASSGLGDYGYTF. CDR3 nucleotides: TGCGCCAGCAGTGGACTCGGCGACTATGGCTACACCTTC.

V gene TRBV27 combines with J gene TRBJ2-7, with TRBD2 identical over 11 bases. V was clipped by 5 bases and J by 2 bases; unmatched bases: 5. In germline, CDR1 is MNHEY, CDR2 SMNVEV (reference sequence). The CDR3 is 15 residues long. CDR3 sequence reads: CASSLRGLAAYEQYV. CDR3 sequence (DNA): TGTGCCAGCAGTCTTCGGGGACTAGCGGCCTACGAGCAGTACGTC.

The V gene is TRBV7-2, the J gene TRBJ1-1; perhaps TRBD1 as D (5 bases). CDR1 is SGHTA, CDR2 FQGNSA, per germline. Trimming left V 2 bases short and J 5 bases short, with 12 bases between. The CDR3 has 14 residues. This CDR3 reads CASSLNTGGTEAFF. CDR3 DNA: TGTGCCAGCAGCTTAAATACGGGGGGGACTGAAGCTTTCTTT.

The rearrangement uses TRBV11-2 and TRBJ2-5, with D perhaps matching TRBD1 (5 bases). V dropped 7 bases and J dropped 5 bases, with 17 bases sitting between them. Germline V gene data show CDR1 as SGHAT and CDR2 as FQNNGV. The CDR3 totals 14 residues. The CDR3 reads CASNRQHVEETQYF. As DNA, the CDR3 is TGTGCCAGCAACCGACAGCATGTCGAGGAGACCCAGTACTTC.

The chain carries TRBV19 and TRBJ2-3; TRBD2 matches at 8 bases. Trimming took 3 bases from V and 4 from J; bases not matched to a gene: 9. Germline loops: CDR1 LNHDA, CDR2 SQIVND (reference sequence). CDR3 length: 16 amino acids. Here the CDR3 DNA reads TGTGCCAGTAGTATCCCGAGCGGGAGCGGCTCAGATACGCAGTATTTT. Its translation: CASSIPSGSGSDTQYF.

The rearrangement links TRBV5-1 to TRBJ2-2; 7 bases match TRBD1. CDR1 SGHRS and CDR2 YFSETQ come from the germline V gene. The CDR3 runs 17 residues. V lost 1 base and J lost 4; bases outside the gene matches: 10. The DNA of the CDR3 is TGCGCCAGCAGCTTGACTCACGACAGGGCGACCACCGGGGAGCTGTTTTTT. Residues: CASSLTHDRATTGELFF.

CDR3 DNA sequence: TGTGCCAGCAGCTTAAGACAGGGAAATGGCTACACCTTC. Its protein product is CASSLRQGNGYTF. V and J are TRBV11-2 and TRBJ1-2; 7 bases line up with TRBD1. V lost 2 bases and J lost 6; bases outside the gene matches: 3. This CDR3 region has 13 residues. Germline V gives CDR1 SGHAT, CDR2 FQNNGV. The entire variable domain, with the rest obtained from reference TRBV11-2 and TRBJ1-2, is as follows: EAGVAQSPRYKIIEKRQSVAFWCNPISGHATLYWYQQILGQGPKLLIQFQNNGVVDDSQLPKDRFSAERLKGVDSTLKIQPAKLEDSAVYLCASSLRQGNGYTFGSGTRLTVV.

The V gene is TRBV7-6, the J gene TRBJ2-4, with a possible D match to TRBD1 (6 bases). V lost 4 bases and J 9 bases, leaving 13 bases between the germline ends. Germline values: CDR1 SGHVS, CDR2 FNYEAQ. CDR3 length equals 13 residues. The CDR3 sequence is CASSSKQGSIQYF. For the CDR3, the DNA is TGTGCCAGCAGCTCCAAACAGGGAAGCATTCAGTACTTC.

The chain recombines TRBV6-5 with TRBJ1-1, with a possible D match to TRBD1 (6 bases). There are 14 residues in the CDR3. CDR1 and CDR2 from the germline V gene are MNHEY and SVGAGI. Trimming shortened V by 5 bases and J by 1 base, and 11 bases separated the two germline ends. CDR3 nucleotides: TGTGCCAGCAGTCGGGGGGCCGGGAACACTGAAGCTTTCTTT. Amino acids: CASSRGAGNTEAFF.

V is TRBV7-3 and J is TRBJ2-7; the match to TRBD2 covers 11 bases. The CDR3 has 15 residues. Germline values: CDR1 SGHTA, CDR2 FQGTGA. The V and J ends lost 5 bases and 5 bases, in that order; junction bases with no gene match: 8. CDR3 sequence: CASSTRLAGRDEQYF. CDR3 DNA: TGTGCCAGCAGCACTAGACTAGCGGGGCGGGACGAGCAGTACTTC.

J is TRBJ2-2 and V is TRBV10-1, with TRBD2 as a possible D gene (5 bases). The V gene lost 0 bases and the J gene lost 8 bases, with 7 bases spanning the gap. CDR1 is WNHNN, CDR2 SYGVQD, per germline (reference sequence). The CDR3 is made up of 13 amino acids. The DNA of the CDR3 is TGCGCCAGCAGTGAGTCGGGAGTGGGGGAGCTGTTTTTT. It encodes CASSESGVGELFF.

The chain links TRBV7-3 to TRBJ2-2; TRBD2 matches 11 bases. Germline trimming cut 1 base from V and 6 bases from J; bases unmatched to any gene: 1. CDR1 is SGHTA, CDR2 FQGTGA, per germline. The CDR3 is made up of 15 amino acids. The CDR3 region is CASSLIAGGPGELFF. As DNA, the CDR3 is TGTGCCAGCAGCTTAATAGCGGGAGGGCCCGGGGAGCTGTTTTTT.

CDR3 amino acids: CASGGDGSSYNEQFF. CDR3 nucleotide sequence: TGCGCCAGCGGCGGAGACGGGAGCTCCTACAATGAGCAGTTCTTC. The J gene is TRBJ2-1, the V gene TRBV5-1, with D possibly matching TRBD2 (6 bases). The CDR3 contains 15 residues. The germline V and J ends were trimmed by 7 bases and 0 bases, with 14 bases remaining between them. CDR1 and CDR2 (germline): SGHRS, YFSETQ.